The 5 T cell receptor beta chains reported below all come from one sample, sequenced in a study of PD-1 blockade in mismatch repair-deficient tumors. Method: immunoSEQ multiplex PCR; TCRdb's copy keeps in-frame clones and lacks some. The data contain tens of thousands of clones, almost 80% of them singletons. The sequencing used peripheral blood, collected 2 weeks after starting pembrolizumab. The receptors shown here come from an adult with mismatch repair-deficient cancer.

A few counts support this clone. The chain recombines TRBV27 with TRBJ2-7, with D perhaps given as TRBD1 or TRBD2 (5 bases each). Germline CDR1 MNHEY, CDR2 SMNVEV (reference sequence). Trimming pared 5 bases from V and 0 bases from J, leaving 14 bases between. The CDR3 spans 15 residues. CDR3 loop: CASSAGTHTSYEQYF. CDR3 DNA: TGTGCCAGCAGTGCAGGGACGCATACCTCCTACGAGCAGTACTTC.

This sequence joins TRBV7-2 and TRBJ1-1; D is possibly TRBD1 (6 bases). The V end was cut by 8 bases, the J end by 0 bases, with 13 bases between. This CDR3 spans 14 amino acids. Germline CDR1 SGHTA, CDR2 FQGNSA. The CDR3: CASGQRSMNTEAFF. CDR3 coding DNA: TGTGCCAGCGGACAGAGAAGCATGAACACTGAAGCTTTCTTT.

This clone appeared a single time. CDR3 nucleotide sequence: TGTGCCAGCTCACCCCGGGACAGCCCCACAGATACGCAGTATTTT. Amino acid sequence: CASSPRDSPTDTQYF. The chain couples TRBV18 to TRBJ2-3; 7 nucleotides match TRBD1. Trimming removed 3 bases from V and 2 bases from J; junction bases left unmatched: 5. Germline loops: CDR1 KGHSH, CDR2 LQKENI. The CDR3 is 15 amino acids.

V usage is TRBV7-9 and J usage is TRBJ2-7; D gene uncertain. This CDR3 contains 11 residues. V was cut by 5 bases and J by 2 bases, with 4 bases left in between. Germline assignment: CDR1 SEHNR and CDR2 FQNEAQ (reference sequence). The CDR3 nucleotides are TGTGCCAGCAGCGCCGCCTACGAGCAGTACTTC. It translates to CASSAAYEQYF.

The V gene is TRBV4-2, the J gene TRBJ2-5; the match to TRBD2 covers 12 bases. The CDR3 loop spans 21 amino acids. Per germline, CDR1 LGHNA and CDR2 YNFKEQ. The V gene end was trimmed by 0 bases and the J gene end by 4 bases; junction bases not matched to a gene: 18. Written as DNA, the CDR3 is TGTGCCAGCAGCCAAGAAGGCTCCGTGACTAGCGGGAGTGGAGGTGGAGAGACCCAGTACTTC. This codes for CASSQEGSVTSGSGGGETQYF.